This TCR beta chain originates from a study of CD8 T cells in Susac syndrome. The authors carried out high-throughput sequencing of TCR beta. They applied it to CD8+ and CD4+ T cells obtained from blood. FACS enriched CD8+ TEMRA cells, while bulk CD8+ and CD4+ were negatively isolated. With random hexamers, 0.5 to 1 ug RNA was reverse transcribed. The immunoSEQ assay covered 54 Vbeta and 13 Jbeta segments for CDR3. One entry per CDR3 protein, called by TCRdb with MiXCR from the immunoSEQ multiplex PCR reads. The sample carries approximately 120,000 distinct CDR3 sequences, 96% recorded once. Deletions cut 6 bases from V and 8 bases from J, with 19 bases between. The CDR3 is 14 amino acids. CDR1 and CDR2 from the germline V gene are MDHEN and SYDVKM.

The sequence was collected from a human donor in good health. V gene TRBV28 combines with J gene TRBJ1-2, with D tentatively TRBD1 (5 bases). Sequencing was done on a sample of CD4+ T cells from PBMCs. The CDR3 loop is CASSSPGPPRGYTF. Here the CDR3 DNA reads TGTGCCAGCAGCTCCCCGGGACCCCCAAGGGGCTACACCTTC.